This TCR beta chain was captured in a study of blood T cell repertoires in COVID-19 (dated by TCRdb to 2020 to 2021). For the study in its entirety: Collaborator samples came from the United States, Italy and Spain and covered acute and convalescent phases of COVID-19. The prospective study material was composed of cDNA or gDNA derived from T cells, B-cell-depleted T cells, or PBMCs. Deeply sampled blood TCRbeta repertoires from subjects exposed to, actively infected with, or recovered from COVID-19 were included in the dataset. The repertoires were made available in a free public database intended to serve as a resource for research on the immune response to SARS-CoV-2. Samples were obtained from the ongoing ImmuneRACE study (first 160 participants) and from some 1,300 subjects provided by 6 global collaborators. A de-identified subject ID, COVID-19 status, age in years and sex were almost always included in the sample metadata. HLA class I and class II types, where available, came from metadata supplied by the sample provider rather than from assay-based typing. Overall study outcomes, separate from this receptor: How much clinical and demographic metadata was included differed by source and by participant, and the metadata was provided uncurated.

For this clone: Its recognized antigen is unknown. No base quality values were provided; no much bigger clone lies one nucleotide off.

Participants in the prospective study were enrolled through a virtual design, were aged about 18 to 90 years, and lived in 24 United States geographic areas. In the prospective study, cohorts were assigned on the basis of participant-reported clinical history obtained from a screening survey and a study questionnaire. ImmuneRACE Cohort 3 recovered participants were defined by two consecutive negative NP/OP PCR tests, healthcare professional clearance, or symptom resolution. Each participant in the prospective study had whole blood, serum and a nasopharyngeal or oropharyngeal swab collected by mobile phlebotomists. Additional blood draws and questionnaires over an approximately 2-month period could optionally be provided by prospective study participants. Blood samples from the prospective study were shipped frozen or at room temperature prior to DNA extraction. V is pared back by 4 bases and J by 0 bases, with 13 bases lying between the germline termini. Inclusive of the bounding cysteine and phenylalanine, the CDR3 is 16 residues long. The sequence is cut down to CDR3 DNA, 48 bases in frame from base 1. The germline V gene (reference sequence) yields WNHNN for CDR1 and SYGVQD for CDR2.

TCRbeta CDR3 regions were amplified from genomic DNA using the immunoSEQ Assay, a bias-controlled multiplex PCR. Processing in the source paper ran as follows. Nucleated cell counts per sample were estimated from amplification of reference gene primers within the assay. To quantify the absolute abundance of each unique TCRbeta CDR3 rearrangement, sequence reads were collapsed and filtered. Productive Simpson clonality was computed per sample as the square root of Simpson's diversity index over productive rearrangements. TCRdb holds this immuneACCESS table with in-frame rearrangements only. Some clones are missing; in checked studies, unresolved V genes explain under half, and the rest has no known cause. V and J calls plus clone size are reproduced from that table; the DNA served to infer D and trimming. The sample data list about 480,000 clones, and around nine tenths of these were observed just once. Clones ranked in the top ten supply over 1.5% of the sample.

The V and J segments used are TRBV10-1 and TRBJ2-1; the D segment could be TRBD1, given 6 matching bases. This receptor was obtained from a woman in her thirties or forties who had recovered from COVID-19. Sequenced material: PBMCs or T cells enriched from blood (not recorded which). The CDR3: CASSGTQGSSYNEQFF. The bases are TGCGCCAGCAGTGGCACCCAGGGGAGCTCCTACAATGAGCAGTTCTTC.